This record looks at one T cell receptor (beta chain) sequence and its context. The target antigen is unknown. The sample is drawn from a study of T cells after yellow fever vaccination. Regarding the study as a whole: FACS-sorted repertoires could harbor abundant contaminating bulk-population clonotypes. Most clones from primary vaccination resurfaced after the booster (under 97% CD4, 75% to 90% CD8).

V was clipped by 11 bases and J by 3 bases; unmatched bases: 15. Per germline, CDR1 SGHVS and CDR2 FQNEAQ. The CDR3 is made up of 16 amino acids. TCRdb passed the 5' RACE reads through MiXCR, listing each CDR3 protein once. This table holds a few hundred thousand distinct CDR3 sequences, approximately 8% found once. The chain combines TRBV7-8 with TRBJ2-1; TRBD2 agrees at 8 bases. The TCR was taken from a man between 18 and 35 years old who received the YFV17D yellow fever vaccine. Sample: PBMCs, taken about 41 days after the first yellow fever vaccination. The CDR3 nucleotides are TGTGCCTCGCTCGCGGGCGGGGGGACCAACTACAATGAGCAGTTCTTC. This codes for CASLAGGGTNYNEQFF.